This is a list of T cell receptor beta chains from one sample in a study of shared clonotypes between healthy human individuals. The assay was immunoSEQ multiplex PCR, and TCRdb's table has in-frame clones only and misses some. Here the sample spans around 980,000 clones, approximately 80% being singletons. The sequencing input was memory CD4+ T cells from PBMCs. The receptors come from a man aged 18-30 years in good health. Some clones in this sample may be carry-over from other donors' samples. Each CDR3 is given with its conserved first and last residue. Fields, in order: V gene, CDR3 length, clone size, J gene, D gene, CDR3 DNA, CDR3 protein. D genes are given only for firm matches. The size of a clone is reported for some rows only, either as once, few or many, or as a class for expanded clones.

TRBV6-1,16,-,TRBJ2-2,TRBD2,TGTGCCAGCAGTGGACTAGCGGGAGTTCGAACCGGGGAGCTGTTTTTT,CASSGLAGVRTGELFF
TRBV19,15,-,TRBJ1-1,TRBD1,TGTGCCAGTAGTCCCCAGGGGGGGGGTTTGGCTGAAGCTTTCTTT,CASSPQGGGLAEAFF
TRBV29-1,16,-,TRBJ1-4,TRBD1,TGCAGCGTCTTCAGACAGGGAGGTGGTACTAATGAAAAACTGTTTTTT,CSVFRQGGGTNEKLFF
TRBV29-1,14,-,TRBJ1-2,-,TGCAGCGTAGGCCCCGGGGCCCCTTCTGGAGGCTACACCTTC,CSVGPGAPSGGYTF
TRBV6-5,14,-,TRBJ2-7,-,TGTGCCAGCAGTAACGCGCTAGCGCCCTACGAGCAGTACTTC,CASSNALAPYEQYF
TRBV6-1,14,-,TRBJ2-5,TRBD1,TGTGCCAGCAGTGAAAGGACAGGGCCAGAGACCCAGTACTTC,CASSERTGPETQYF
TRBV5-1,14,-,TRBJ2-5,TRBD1,TGCGCCAGCAGCTCCTCAGGGGGCGGAGAGACCCAGTACTTC,CASSSSGGGETQYF
TRBV4-1,15,-,TRBJ1-6,TRBD1,TGCGCCAGCAGCCTGCAGACAGGGCTATTCTCACCCCTCCACTTT,CASSLQTGLFSPLHF
TRBV19,14,-,TRBJ1-3,-,TGTGCCAGTAAAGATCCCAGCTCTGGAAACACCATATATTTT,CASKDPSSGNTIYF
TRBV12-5,15,-,TRBJ2-5,-,TGTGCTAGTGGTTTGGTACGACTAGTCTGGGAGACCCAGTACTTC,CASGLVRLVWETQYF
TRBV5-1,16,once,TRBJ2-1,-,TGCGCCAGCAGCCCCGGACCGGGTGACTCCTACAATGAGCAGTTCTTC,CASSPGPGDSYNEQFF
TRBV5-1,14,-,TRBJ1-1,-,TGCGCCAGCAGCGCATTAGAGGGGTACACTGAAGCTTTCTTT,CASSALEGYTEAFF
TRBV29-1,15,once,TRBJ2-5,TRBD2,TGCAGCGTGAAGGGACTAGCGGGAGTTCAAGAGACCCAGTACTTC,CSVKGLAGVQETQYF
TRBV18,14,-,TRBJ1-2,-,TGTGCCAGCTCACCCCCCGACGGATCCTATGGCTACACCTTC,CASSPPDGSYGYTF
TRBV7-2,16,-,TRBJ2-1,TRBD2,TGTGCCAGCAGCGGAGGCTGGCTAGCGGGAGGATGGGAGCAGTTCTTC,CASSGGWLAGGWEQFF
TRBV30,15,-,TRBJ1-5,TRBD1,TGTGCCTGGAGTGTACAGGCAGGGGGTGGTCAGCCCCAGCATTTT,CAWSVQAGGGQPQHF
TRBV30,13,-,TRBJ2-7,TRBD2,TGTGCCTCGAAACTAGCGGGAGGGAGCGAGCAGTACTTC,CASKLAGGSEQYF
TRBV29-1,11,-,TRBJ1-2,TRBD1,TGCAGCGCCCGGACAGGGGATGGCTACACCTTC,CSARTGDGYTF
TRBV7-2,15,-,TRBJ2-1,TRBD2,TGTGCCAGCAGCTTAGCTAGCGGGAGTCCCAATGAGCAGTTCTTC,CASSLASGSPNEQFF
TRBV14,11,few,TRBJ2-5,-,TGTGCCAGCAGCCAAGAAGAGACCCAGTACTTC,CASSQEETQYF
TRBV19,15,-,TRBJ1-1,-,TGTGCCAGTAGTACCTCCGACACCGTGAACACTGAAGCTTTCTTT,CASSTSDTVNTEAFF
TRBV4-3,19,-,TRBJ2-7,TRBD2,TGCGCCAGCAGCCGAGGGGGGGGACTAGCGGGAGGAAGAATCTACGAGCAGTACTTC,CASSRGGGLAGGRIYEQYF
TRBV29-1,13,-,TRBJ2-5,-,TGCAGCGTTGAAAAGGTCGTCGGGGAGACCCAGTACTTC,CSVEKVVGETQYF
TRBV25-1,12,-,TRBJ1-2,TRBD1,TGTGCCAGCAGAGACAGGGGTTATGGCTACACCTTC,CASRDRGYGYTF
TRBV5-1,16,-,TRBJ2-1,TRBD1,TGCGCCAGCAGCTTAACCGGGACAGGGGCCTACAATGAGCAGTTCTTC,CASSLTGTGAYNEQFF
TRBV19,15,-,TRBJ2-7,-,TGTGCCAGTAGTACTTCCCCGACCACGGCCTACGAGCAGTACTTC,CASSTSPTTAYEQYF
TRBV7-2,16,-,TRBJ1-4,-,TGTGCCAGCAGCTTTACGGCGGCAGCAACTAATGAAAAACTGTTTTTT,CASSFTAAATNEKLFF
TRBV5-1,18,-,TRBJ2-3,TRBD2,TGCGCCAGCAGCCTCGGGACTAGCGGGAGGGCTAGCACAGATACGCAGTATTTT,CASSLGTSGRASTDTQYF
TRBV7-8,15,-,TRBJ2-2,TRBD2,TGTGCCAGCAGCTTTGAGCGGGGGCGGACCGGGGAGCTGTTTTTT,CASSFERGRTGELFF
TRBV4-1,17,-,TRBJ2-5,TRBD2,TGCGCCAGCAGCCAAGATCGGGCTAGCGGGAGGAGGGAGACCCAGTACTTC,CASSQDRASGRRETQYF
TRBV19,14,few,TRBJ1-1,-,TGTGCCAGTAGTAATCCGGGGATGAACACTGAAGCTTTCTTC,CASSNPGMNTEAFF
TRBV6-1,20,-,TRBJ2-7,TRBD1,TGTGCCAGCAGTGAAACATCCCGGGACAGGGGGATAAAACGCCACTACGAGCAGTACTTC,CASSETSRDRGIKRHYEQYF
TRBV9,15,-,TRBJ2-7,-,TGTGCCAGCAGCGGGAGGGGGGGAGCCTACGAGCGGCAGTACTTC,CASSGRGGAYERQYF
TRBV11-1,17,few,TRBJ2-7,-,TGTGCCAGCAGCCAACTCCCGGGGGCAGACAAGACCTACGAGCAGTACTTC,CASSQLPGADKTYEQYF
TRBV5-1,13,once,TRBJ1-2,-,TGCGCCAGCAGCCCGGACAGAAGATATGGCTACACCTTC,CASSPDRRYGYTF
TRBV12-2,22,-,TRBJ2-2,-,TGTGCAAGTCGCTTAGGCGGTTGGTGTCCCTGGCAAGGTCTAGCGGGAGTAGGGGAGCTGTTTTTT,CASRLGGWCPWQGLAGVGELFF